This T cell receptor (beta chain) stems from a study of metastatic and nonmetastatic thyroid tumors. TCRdb reassembled clones from the PCR reads with MiXCR. The sample carries about 13,000 clones, 24% recorded once. This clone has at least ten counts. V lost 2 bases to trimming and J lost 4 bases, with 5 bases between them. The length of the CDR3 is 11 residues. Germline V lookup: CDR1 SQVTM, CDR2 ANQGSEA. Every patient underwent thyroid surgery untreated. The chain joins TRBV29-1 to TRBJ1-1; no reliable D call. The sequenced sample was blood. This receptor was obtained from a male donor with papillary thyroid cancer or a benign thyroid nodule (not recorded which). Some clones in this sample may be carry-over from other donors' samples. CDR3 DNA sequence: TGCAGCGTTGAACAGGTCACTGAAGCTTTCTTT. Translated, it gives CSVEQVTEAFF.